Here is one T cell receptor beta chain with its context. This specimen comes from a study of blood T cell repertoires in COVID-19. Study background: Donors in the United States, Italy and Spain gave samples during acute or convalescent COVID-19.

Original processing notes: Reference gene primer amplification yielded estimated nucleated cell counts. The protocol was immunoSEQ multiplex PCR, while the TCRdb copy is restricted to in-frame clones and leaves out a portion. V, J and clone size were drawn from that table, and D and trimming were deduced from the DNA. The sample shows approximately 200,000 clones, approximately 80% of them seen only once. The germline V gene encodes CDR1 SGHNT and CDR2 YYREEE (reference sequence). The CDR3 runs to 15 residues. V was shortened by 6 bases and J by 4 bases, with 19 bases between the two germline ends. The TCR sequence derives from an elderly woman with COVID-19, enrolled during active disease. This chain connects TRBV5-4 to TRBJ2-5; perhaps TRBD2 as D (6 bases). The specimen sequenced was peripheral blood. CDR3 residues: CASTLRRGQIETQYF. The CDR3 nucleotides are TGTGCCAGCACCCTCCGGAGGGGCCAGATAGAGACCCAGTACTTC.